A selection of T cell receptor beta chains follows, all from one sample in a study of regulatory T cells in long-lasting Graves disease. In TCRdb, the multiplex PCR reads were re-called with MiXCR into one record per CDR3 protein. The sample consists of more than 350,000 distinct CDR3 sequences, under 25% of them appearing once. The sample here was peripheral blood mononuclear cells (PBMCs), taken when the disease was refractory, from a patient treated with antithyroid drugs. The receptors were gathered from a female donor with Graves disease. Both conserved end residues are part of each CDR3. The D gene is left open where the match is weak. Clone size is given for some rows only: seen once, a few or many times, or a class if the clone is expanded.

J gene	clone size	D gene	V gene	CDR3 protein	CDR3 DNA
TRBJ2-2	.	TRBD2	TRBV28	CASSDSGNGVGGELFF	TGTGCCAGCAGTGATAGCGGGAATGGGGTCGGAGGGGAGCTGTTTTTT
TRBJ2-7	.	TRBD1	TRBV28	CASTGPTRDRVTYEQYF	TGTGCCAGCACAGGGCCGACTAGGGACAGGGTGACCTACGAGCAGTACTTC
TRBJ1-6	.	TRBD1	TRBV3-1	CASSQGPGGVSPLHF	TGTGCCAGCAGCCAAGGCCCAGGGGGCGTTTCACCCCTCCACTTT
TRBJ2-3	few	.	TRBV2	CASFTRERGTDTQYF	TGTGCCAGCTTCACAAGGGAGAGAGGCACAGATACGCAGTATTTT
TRBJ2-6	many	.	TRBV13	CASSSLRGAGANVLTF	TGTGCCAGCAGCTCCCTCCGAGGTGCTGGGGCCAACGTCCTGACTTTC
TRBJ2-7	few	.	TRBV5-6	CASSTTRVPYEQYF	TGTGCCAGCAGCACCACCAGGGTACCCTACGAGCAGTACTTC
TRBJ1-6	many	.	TRBV6-1	CASLLQGGSPLHF	TGTGCCAGCCTTTTACAAGGGGGATCACCCCTCCACTTT
TRBJ1-1	few	.	TRBV6-5	CASSLGAGHMKNTEAFF	TGTGCCAGCAGTTTGGGGGCAGGGCATATGAAGAACACTGAAGCTTTCTTT
TRBJ1-2	many	.	TRBV27	CASSLSGFYGYTF	TGTGCCAGCAGCTTATCGGGGTTCTATGGCTACACCTTC
TRBJ2-6	.	TRBD1	TRBV6-1	CASRDRYSGANVLTF	TGTGCCAGCCGGGACAGGTACTCTGGGGCCAACGTCCTGACTTTC